The source of this TCR beta chain is a study of shared clonotypes between healthy human individuals. Deep-level running was used for the assay. Every subset had its genomic DNA shared out evenly among several immunoSEQ plates. Sequencing was performed with immunoSEQ multiplex PCR; in TCRdb, only in-frame clones are kept and a portion is missing. In the table there are about 2.3 million clones, 85% to 95% of which are singletons. Between the trimmed V and J ends, which lost 6 bases and 3 bases, there was a span of 14 bases. CDR1 and CDR2 from the germline V gene are MNHNY and SVGAGI (reference sequence). This CDR3 spans 15 amino acids.

J is TRBJ1-4 and V is TRBV6-6, with TRBD1 as a possible D gene (5 bases). Specimen: naive CD4+ T cells from PBMCs. Subset denoted: CD45RA+ positively selected. The receptor comes from a young man in good health. Some clones in this sample may be carry-over from other donors' samples. Here the CDR3 DNA reads TGTGCCAGCAGAATGGGTGGGGCGGCTAATGAAAAACTGTTTTTT. Its protein product is CASRMGGAANEKLFF.